This passage covers 5 T cell receptor beta chains from one sample sequenced in a study of vaccination and CD4 T cells after COVID-19. Specified treatment: roughly ten-day PBMC culture with coronavirus spike peptide pools or control peptides (ViraFEST assay). These receptors lack a known antigen. Researchers used the Oncomine TCR Beta short-read assay to sequence DNA from cultured CD4+ T cells. TCRdb processed the PCR reads anew with MiXCR; each CDR3 protein has one entry. The data hold around 16,000 distinct CDR3 sequences, with roughly 60% observed a single time. Input material: CD4+ T cells from blood, cultured in vitro. Receptors originate from a human donor who had recovered from COVID-19.

V gene TRBV6-1 combines with J gene TRBJ1-3; D gene uncertain. CDR3 length equals 13 residues. Trimming cost V 6 bases and J 7 bases, with 13 bases left between them. The germline gives CDR1 MNHNS, CDR2 SASEGT. The CDR3 spells CASSPTGENTIYF. In DNA form, the CDR3 reads TGTGCCAGCAGCCCGACTGGGGAGAACACCATATATTTT.

This sequence joins TRBV6-5 and TRBJ2-6, with 10 bases lining up with TRBD1. J was trimmed by 1 base and V by 0 bases; bases with no gene match: 21. This CDR3 is 24 amino acids long. Germline loops: CDR1 MNHEY, CDR2 SVGAGI. The CDR3 sequence is CASSYSGVGDRGVSRWSGANVLTF. The CDR3 DNA follows: TGTGCCAGCAGTTACTCAGGCGTCGGGGACAGGGGAGTTAGTAGGTGGTCTGGGGCCAACGTCCTGACTTTC.

This clonotype was counted only a few times. The chain uses TRBV12-3 or TRBV12-4 and TRBJ2-5, with 7 bases fitting TRBD2. V was clipped by 2 bases and J by 9 bases; unmatched bases: 9. This CDR3 is 14 amino acids long. CDR3 region: CASSLLAVHRAQYF. The DNA of the CDR3 is TGTGCCAGCAGTTTACTAGCGGTGCATAGGGCCCAGTACTTC.

The chain recombines TRBV2 with TRBJ1-5; D is undetermined. Germline CDR1 reads SNHLY; CDR2 reads FYNNEI. This CDR3 contains 12 residues. The V and J ends lost 7 bases and 5 bases respectively, with 9 bases between them. This CDR3 is CASTGVDQPQHF. The CDR3 DNA reads TGTGCCAGCACCGGGGTGGATCAGCCCCAGCATTTT.

The rearrangement links TRBV10-3 to TRBJ1-2; TRBD1 agrees at 7 bases. V lost 0 bases to trimming and J lost 6 bases; unmatched junction nucleotides: 4. Germline CDR1 and CDR2: ENHRY and SYGVKD. The CDR3 has 14 amino acids. The CDR3 DNA sequence: TGTGCCATCAGTGAGTCGACAGGGATTAATGGCTACACCTTC. This codes for CAISESTGINGYTF.